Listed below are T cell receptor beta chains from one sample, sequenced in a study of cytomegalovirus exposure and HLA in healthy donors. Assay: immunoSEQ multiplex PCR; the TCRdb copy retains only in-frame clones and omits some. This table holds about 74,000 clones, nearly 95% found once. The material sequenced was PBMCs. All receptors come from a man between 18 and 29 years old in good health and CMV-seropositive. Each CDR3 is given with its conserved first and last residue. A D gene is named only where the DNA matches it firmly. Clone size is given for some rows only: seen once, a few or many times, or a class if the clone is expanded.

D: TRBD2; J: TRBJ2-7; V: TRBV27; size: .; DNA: TGTGCCAGCAGTCTCAGCGGGGGCCCGTACGAGCAGTACTTC; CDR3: CASSLSGGPYEQYF
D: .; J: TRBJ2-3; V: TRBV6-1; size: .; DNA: TGTGCCAGCAGTGCATTTAGGGGAGATACGCAGTATTTT; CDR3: CASSAFRGDTQYF
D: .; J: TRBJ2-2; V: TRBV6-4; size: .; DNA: TGTGCCAGCAGTGACTCGGGGGACTCCAACACCGGGGAGCTGTTTTTT; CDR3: CASSDSGDSNTGELFF
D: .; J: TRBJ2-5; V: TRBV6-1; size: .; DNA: TGTGCCAGCAGAAGACAGGTATTGGAGACCCAGTACTTC; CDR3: CASRRQVLETQYF
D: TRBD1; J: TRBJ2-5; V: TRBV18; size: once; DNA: TGTGCCAGCTCACCCGACAGGGGCCCCCTCCAAGAGACCCAGTACTTC; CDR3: CASSPDRGPLQETQYF
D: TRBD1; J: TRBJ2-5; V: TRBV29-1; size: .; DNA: TGCAGCGTTGAATGGGGGACAGGTGGGGAGACCCAGTACTTC; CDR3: CSVEWGTGGETQYF
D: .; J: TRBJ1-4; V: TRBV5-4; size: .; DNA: TGTGCCAGCAGTCGATCTAGCAGCCGAGGGGAAAAACTGTTTTTT; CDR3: CASSRSSSRGEKLFF
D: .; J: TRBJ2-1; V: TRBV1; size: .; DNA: TGCACCAGCAGCCAAGATCGGGGGGGGCACAATGAGCAGTTCTTC; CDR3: CTSSQDRGGHNEQFF
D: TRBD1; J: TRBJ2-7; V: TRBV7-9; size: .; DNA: TGTGCCAGCAGCTCGACAGGGTACGAGCAGTACTTC; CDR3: CASSSTGYEQYF
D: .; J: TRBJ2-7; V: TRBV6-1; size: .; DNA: TGTGCCAGCAACCGAAACAGGAACGGGGAGCAGTACTTC; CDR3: CASNRNRNGEQYF
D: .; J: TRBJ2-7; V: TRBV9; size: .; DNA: TGTGCCAGCAGCCCCCCGGGGAGAGAGACCTACGAGCAGTACTTC; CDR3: CASSPPGRETYEQYF
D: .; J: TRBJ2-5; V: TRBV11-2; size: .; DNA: TGTGCCAGCAGCCGGGGGTCTAAAGAGACCCAGTACTTC; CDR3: CASSRGSKETQYF
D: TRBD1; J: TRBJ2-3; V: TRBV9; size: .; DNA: TGTGCCAGCAGCCAAAGACAGGGCACTAGCACAGATACGCAGTATTTT; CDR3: CASSQRQGTSTDTQYF
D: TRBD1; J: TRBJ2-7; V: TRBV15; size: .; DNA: TGTGCCACCAGCACTACTACAGGGGGCGAGCAGTACTTC; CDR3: CATSTTTGGEQYF
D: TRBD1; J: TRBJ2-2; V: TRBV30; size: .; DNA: TGTGCCTGGAGTGTCACAGGGGGCAGGTACACCGGGGAGCTGTTTTTT; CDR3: CAWSVTGGRYTGELFF
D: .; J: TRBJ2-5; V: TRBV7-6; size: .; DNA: TGTGCCAGCAGCCGATCTCGGGAGACCCAGTACTTC; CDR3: CASSRSRETQYF
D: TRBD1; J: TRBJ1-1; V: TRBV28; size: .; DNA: TGTGCCAGCAGGGAGGGGGCCACTGAAGCTTTCTTT; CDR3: CASREGATEAFF
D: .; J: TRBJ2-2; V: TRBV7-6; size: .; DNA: TGTGCCAGCAGCCCCTTCGGGGGATCGAACACCGGGGAGCTGTTTTTT; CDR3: CASSPFGGSNTGELFF
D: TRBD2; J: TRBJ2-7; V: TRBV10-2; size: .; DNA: TGCGCCAGCAGTGAGCGACGGGAGGGCCTTCGCTACGAGCAGTACTTC; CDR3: CASSERREGLRYEQYF
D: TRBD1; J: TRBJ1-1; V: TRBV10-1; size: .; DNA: TGCGCCAGCAGTGCAGGGGGCCTAACTGAAGCTTTCTTT; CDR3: CASSAGGLTEAFF
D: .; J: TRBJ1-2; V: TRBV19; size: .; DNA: TGTGCCAGTAATCTTCTAGGTCATGGCTACACCTTC; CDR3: CASNLLGHGYTF
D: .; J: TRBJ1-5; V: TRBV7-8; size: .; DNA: TGTGCCAGCAGCCCGGGTGAGTCCAATCAGCCCCAGCATTTT; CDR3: CASSPGESNQPQHF
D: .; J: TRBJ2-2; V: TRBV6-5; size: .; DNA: TGTGCCAGCAGCCCGGACAGAGCAAACACCGGGGAGCTGTTTTTT; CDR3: CASSPDRANTGELFF
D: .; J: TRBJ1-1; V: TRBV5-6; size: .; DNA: TGTGCCAGCAGCTTGGAACGGTCGGAAGCTTTCTTT; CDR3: CASSLERSEAFF